This T cell receptor beta chain was documented in a study of T cell responses to AZD1222 COVID-19 vaccine (dated by TCRdb to about 2021). Regarding the complete study: Because spike-specific TCR depth and breadth did not differ between the two schedules, AZD1222 recipients who got a second dose at roughly 4 weeks were pooled with those who got a second dose at roughly 12 weeks. A total of 230 or so trial participants underwent TCR sequencing, of whom about 210 received two doses of AZD1222 and about 25 received two doses of the MenACWY control vaccine. Enrollment into the trials was organized by age into subgroups of 18-55, 56-69 and 70-plus years, and those subgroups contained approximately 160, 26 and 62 TCR-sequenced participants, respectively.

This specimen's time point label, interpreted: baseline before first vaccination. Vaccinee samples were obtained from the UK trials COV001 and COV002, which included a single-blind randomized controlled phase 2/3 trial of AZD1222 (ChAdOx1 nCoV-19) in healthy adults. For TCRbeta chain sequencing, PBMC samples from trial participants were taken at day 0 and at day 28 after the second dose. The CDR3 regions of human TCRbeta chains were analyzed by immunosequencing. As for the original processing: Repertoire TCRs were matched against a reference library of SARS-CoV-2-specific TCRs generated with the MIRA antigen-specificity platform. Breadth was defined as the fraction of unique TCRs that were SARS-CoV-2-associated. Depth was defined as the fraction of total T cells that were SARS-CoV-2-associated. Each spike-specific TCR was assigned to its reactive spike region and to a CD4 or CD8 class using the MIRA data. Log10-transformed breadth and depth values were compared by one-way ANOVA with Sidak's multiple comparisons tests. Held by TCRdb, this immuneACCESS table contains in-frame sequences only and omits some clones. Under half of the omission traces to an unresolved V gene where checked; the cause of the rest is unknown. V, J and clone size reflect that table, while D and trimming were determined from the DNA. Within this sample are fewer than 120,000 clones, with 88% of them counted one time only. The ten largest clonotypes hold around 1.7% of the sample.

With regard to this clone: Which antigen it targets is not known. Per-base quality was not reported, and no clone a single base away is much larger than it.

Taken from cysteine to phenylalanine, the CDR3 has 14 residues. Left in the record is the CDR3 DNA by itself, 42 bases read in frame from the first base. Trimming leaves V shorter by 2 bases and J shorter by 5 bases, with the junction holding 4 bases beyond the gene matches. The germline V gene (reference sequence) yields MNHEY for CDR1 and SMNVEV for CDR2. The paper's findings and limits, for the study overall: No day 14 peak-response samples were available, so repertoires were characterized only after the peak T cell response. Spike-specific TCR breadth and depth rose significantly after two AZD1222 doses compared with day 0 and with MenACWY recipients. The vaccine-associated CD4 TCRs covered the entire spike protein, and the dominant responses fell in regions 160-218 and 743-854. Participants were mostly white British and included more females than males, and it was suggested by the authors that clonal diversity may have been underestimated. Conclusions about previously exposed vaccinees are limited, since just six AZD1222 recipients were seropositive for SARS-CoV-2 at baseline. Epitopes outside the regions mutated in the B.1.351 and B.1.1.7 variants were reportedly recognized by nearly half of the unique spike-specific TCRs. The 56-69-year group was small, and its depth increase did not reach significance, likely because of low power.

The sample here was peripheral blood, taken on day 0 of AZD1222 vaccination. The chain uses TRBV27 and TRBJ2-5; 8 bases in the middle match TRBD1. The receptor was isolated from an adult in good health. The DNA sequence is as follows: TGTGCCAGCAGTTTAGACAGGGGCTGGGAGACCCAGTACTTC. Its translation reads: CASSLDRGWETQYF.